The rows below give T cell receptor beta chains drawn from one sample of a study of blood T cell repertoires in COVID-19. Libraries were prepared by immunoSEQ multiplex PCR; TCRdb keeps only in-frame clonotypes and omits some of them. The data contain some 430,000 clones, 90% of them singletons. Sequencing was done on a sample of PBMCs or T cells enriched from blood (not recorded which). The receptors stem from a man between 18 and 29 years old who had recovered from COVID-19. Both conserved end residues are part of each CDR3. D genes are given only for firm matches. Rows give clone size only sometimes, using once, few, many, or a class for an expanded clone.

v_gene: TRBV11-2; d_gene: NA; j_gene: TRBJ2-3; abundance: NA; CDR3nt: TGTGCCAGCACCAGACCGGGGGTACCAGATACGCAGTATTTT; CDR3aa: CASTRPGVPDTQYF
v_gene: TRBV27; d_gene: TRBD2; j_gene: TRBJ2-5; abundance: NA; CDR3nt: TGTGCCAGCAGCACTAGCGGGAGAGAGACCCAGTACTTC; CDR3aa: CASSTSGRETQYF
v_gene: TRBV7-3; d_gene: TRBD1; j_gene: TRBJ2-5; abundance: once; CDR3nt: TGTGCCAGCAGCACGACAGGGGGGGAGACCCAGTACTTC; CDR3aa: CASSTTGGETQYF
v_gene: TRBV2; d_gene: NA; j_gene: TRBJ1-2; abundance: once; CDR3nt: TGTGCCAGCAGTGAAGGTAAAGCCTATGGCTACACCTTC; CDR3aa: CASSEGKAYGYTF
v_gene: TRBV6-1; d_gene: NA; j_gene: TRBJ1-3; abundance: NA; CDR3nt: TGTGCCAGCAGTGATCCCCAGGGAATGTCTAACACCATATATTTT; CDR3aa: CASSDPQGMSNTIYF
v_gene: TRBV6-6; d_gene: TRBD2; j_gene: TRBJ2-1; abundance: NA; CDR3nt: TGTGCCAGCAGTTACGCGGGAGGACTCAACAATGAGCAGTTCTTC; CDR3aa: CASSYAGGLNNEQFF
v_gene: TRBV7-9; d_gene: TRBD1; j_gene: TRBJ2-5; abundance: few; CDR3nt: TGTGCCAGCAGCTTAGGTGACAGGGGCTACCAAGAGACCCAGTACTTC; CDR3aa: CASSLGDRGYQETQYF
v_gene: TRBV7-9; d_gene: NA; j_gene: TRBJ1-3; abundance: NA; CDR3nt: TGTGCCAGCGACCGTGGGCGGGAGAGCTCTGGAAACACCATATATTTT; CDR3aa: CASDRGRESSGNTIYF
v_gene: TRBV29-1; d_gene: NA; j_gene: TRBJ2-3; abundance: NA; CDR3nt: TGCAGCGTTGAGCGGAGCACAGATACGCAGTATTTT; CDR3aa: CSVERSTDTQYF
v_gene: TRBV7-8; d_gene: NA; j_gene: TRBJ2-1; abundance: NA; CDR3nt: TGTGCCAGCAGCTTAGCGCGAGGTCTGGGGGGCAATGAGCAGTTCTTC; CDR3aa: CASSLARGLGGNEQFF
v_gene: TRBV18; d_gene: NA; j_gene: TRBJ2-5; abundance: NA; CDR3nt: TGTGCCAGCTCACCATCCATGGGCAGGGAAGGAGAGACCCAGTACTTC; CDR3aa: CASSPSMGREGETQYF
v_gene: TRBV19; d_gene: TRBD1; j_gene: TRBJ1-5; abundance: NA; CDR3nt: TGTGCCGAGGTCGGGACAGAGAATAATCAGCCCCAGCATTTT; CDR3aa: CAEVGTENNQPQHF
v_gene: TRBV9; d_gene: TRBD2; j_gene: TRBJ2-1; abundance: NA; CDR3nt: TGTGCCAGCGCGGGAGGGCAGGGCGACTACAATGAGCAGTTCTTC; CDR3aa: CASAGGQGDYNEQFF
v_gene: TRBV3-1/TRBV3-2; d_gene: TRBD1; j_gene: TRBJ1-6; abundance: NA; CDR3nt: TGTGCCAGCAGCCCAGAGGTAGGGACAGGGTCTTCACCCCTCCACTTT; CDR3aa: CASSPEVGTGSSPLHF
v_gene: TRBV9; d_gene: TRBD1; j_gene: TRBJ1-1; abundance: NA; CDR3nt: TGTGCCAGCAGCCCGGGACAGGGGAACACTGAAGCTTTCTTT; CDR3aa: CASSPGQGNTEAFF
v_gene: TRBV9; d_gene: NA; j_gene: TRBJ1-6; abundance: NA; CDR3nt: TGTGCCAGCAGCCCACAAAATTACAATAATTCACCCCTCCACTTT; CDR3aa: CASSPQNYNNSPLHF
v_gene: TRBV20-1; d_gene: NA; j_gene: TRBJ2-7; abundance: NA; CDR3nt: TGCAGTGCTAGTCTGGGACTTACGACCTACGAGCAGTACTTC; CDR3aa: CSASLGLTTYEQYF
v_gene: TRBV18; d_gene: NA; j_gene: TRBJ1-1; abundance: NA; CDR3nt: TGTGCCAGCTCACGGCAACAGGGTCGGGATGAAGCTTTCTTT; CDR3aa: CASSRQQGRDEAFF
v_gene: TRBV6-4; d_gene: NA; j_gene: TRBJ1-2; abundance: NA; CDR3nt: TGTGCCAGCAGTGAATTCTACCTCGACTATGGCTACACCTTC; CDR3aa: CASSEFYLDYGYTF
v_gene: TRBV19; d_gene: NA; j_gene: TRBJ1-2; abundance: NA; CDR3nt: TGTGCCAGTAGTATTAAGGAGGACCTGGGCTACACCTTC; CDR3aa: CASSIKEDLGYTF
v_gene: TRBV19; d_gene: NA; j_gene: TRBJ1-2; abundance: NA; CDR3nt: TGTGCCAGTAGTATAGTCCCAGGGGCAGGCTATGGCTACACCTTC; CDR3aa: CASSIVPGAGYGYTF
v_gene: TRBV4-1; d_gene: TRBD1; j_gene: TRBJ1-3; abundance: NA; CDR3nt: TGCGCCAGCAGCCTGATCGAGGGAGGACAGGGGCTTACCGTCCCTGGAAACACCATATATTTT; CDR3aa: CASSLIEGGQGLTVPGNTIYF
v_gene: TRBV5-1; d_gene: NA; j_gene: TRBJ1-1; abundance: NA; CDR3nt: TGCGCCAGCAGCTCGGGGGGAGCGGACACTGAAGCTTTCTTT; CDR3aa: CASSSGGADTEAFF
v_gene: TRBV7-7; d_gene: NA; j_gene: TRBJ2-3; abundance: NA; CDR3nt: TGTGCCATCGGGGGAAAGGATACGCAGTATTTT; CDR3aa: CAIGGKDTQYF
v_gene: TRBV18; d_gene: NA; j_gene: TRBJ2-3; abundance: NA; CDR3nt: TGTGCCAGCTCACCACAAGATGGGCCCACAGATACGCAGTATTTT; CDR3aa: CASSPQDGPTDTQYF
v_gene: TRBV5-1; d_gene: NA; j_gene: TRBJ1-1; abundance: NA; CDR3nt: TGCGCCAGCAGCCCGGGCGGGTTGAACACTGAAGCTTTCTTT; CDR3aa: CASSPGGLNTEAFF
v_gene: TRBV5-1; d_gene: NA; j_gene: TRBJ1-3; abundance: NA; CDR3nt: TGCGCCAGCAGCTTGACAGGTGTTGGAAACACCATATATTTT; CDR3aa: CASSLTGVGNTIYF
v_gene: TRBV12-3/TRBV12-4; d_gene: NA; j_gene: TRBJ1-3; abundance: NA; CDR3nt: TGTGCCAGCACCTACCTCTCTGGAAACACCATATATTTT; CDR3aa: CASTYLSGNTIYF
v_gene: TRBV7-9; d_gene: NA; j_gene: TRBJ2-1; abundance: NA; CDR3nt: TGTGCCAGCAGCTTAGAGGGACTCACCCCGGGCAATGAGCAGTTCTTC; CDR3aa: CASSLEGLTPGNEQFF
v_gene: TRBV7-2; d_gene: TRBD1; j_gene: TRBJ1-2; abundance: NA; CDR3nt: TGTGCCAGCAGCTTATCCTCGGACAGGGGGGCTTTCTATGGCTACACCTTC; CDR3aa: CASSLSSDRGAFYGYTF
v_gene: TRBV14; d_gene: NA; j_gene: TRBJ1-6; abundance: NA; CDR3nt: TGTGCCAGCAGCCAAGGGGGAGCTCTGGTGACTAATTCACCCCTCCACTTT; CDR3aa: CASSQGGALVTNSPLHF
v_gene: TRBV5-1; d_gene: NA; j_gene: TRBJ2-7; abundance: NA; CDR3nt: TGCGCCAGCAGCTTCCGAACGGGAGACGAGCAGTACTTC; CDR3aa: CASSFRTGDEQYF
v_gene: TRBV10-3; d_gene: TRBD2; j_gene: TRBJ2-5; abundance: once; CDR3nt: TGTGCCATCAGTGGGGGGGGTAGCGGGAGTGGAAAAGAGACCCAGTACTTC; CDR3aa: CAISGGGSGSGKETQYF
v_gene: TRBV5-1; d_gene: NA; j_gene: TRBJ2-3; abundance: NA; CDR3nt: TGCGCCAGCACCCTGAGCGGACCCACAGATACGCAGTATTTT; CDR3aa: CASTLSGPTDTQYF
v_gene: TRBV15; d_gene: TRBD2; j_gene: TRBJ2-1; abundance: NA; CDR3nt: TGTGCCACCAGCAGAGATCTTGCGGGAGACGGTGAGCAGTTCTTC; CDR3aa: CATSRDLAGDGEQFF
v_gene: TRBV5-1; d_gene: NA; j_gene: TRBJ2-3; abundance: NA; CDR3nt: TGCGCCAGCAGCTTGGGTAGCGGTGGAACAGATACGCAGTATTTT; CDR3aa: CASSLGSGGTDTQYF
v_gene: TRBV2; d_gene: NA; j_gene: TRBJ1-1; abundance: NA; CDR3nt: TGTGCCAGCAGTGGGGGGAGGGGTCCAATTGCTGAAGCTTTCTTT; CDR3aa: CASSGGRGPIAEAFF
v_gene: TRBV28; d_gene: TRBD2; j_gene: TRBJ2-5; abundance: NA; CDR3nt: TGTGCCAGCAGTTCTCCGGGACTAGAAGAGACCCAGTACTTC; CDR3aa: CASSSPGLEETQYF
v_gene: TRBV3-1/TRBV3-2; d_gene: NA; j_gene: TRBJ1-1; abundance: once; CDR3nt: TGTGCCAGCAGCGAACACGGGGTAGGAGGTGGCACTGAAGCTTTCTTT; CDR3aa: CASSEHGVGGGTEAFF
v_gene: TRBV7-9; d_gene: NA; j_gene: TRBJ1-2; abundance: NA; CDR3nt: TGTGCCAGCAGCTCCAAACAGGGAGCACTATATGGCTACACCTTC; CDR3aa: CASSSKQGALYGYTF
v_gene: TRBV10-1; d_gene: NA; j_gene: TRBJ2-1; abundance: NA; CDR3nt: TGCGCCAGCAGTGAAGGGACTTCCTACAATGAGCAGTTCTTC; CDR3aa: CASSEGTSYNEQFF
v_gene: TRBV5-1; d_gene: TRBD1; j_gene: TRBJ2-7; abundance: NA; CDR3nt: TGCGCCAGCAGCCGGGGACAGGGGGGATACGAGCAGTACTTC; CDR3aa: CASSRGQGGYEQYF
v_gene: TRBV7-2; d_gene: NA; j_gene: TRBJ1-6; abundance: NA; CDR3nt: TGTGCCAGCAGCTTAGGGGTAACAGGGTTGTCTTCACCCCTCCACTTT; CDR3aa: CASSLGVTGLSSPLHF
v_gene: TRBV6-5; d_gene: TRBD1; j_gene: TRBJ1-6; abundance: few; CDR3nt: TGTGCCAGCCGGACAGGGAACTATTCACCCCTCCACTTT; CDR3aa: CASRTGNYSPLHF
v_gene: TRBV5-1; d_gene: TRBD2; j_gene: TRBJ2-1; abundance: NA; CDR3nt: TGCGCCAGCAGCTTGGGCGGGGGGCCCTACAATGAGCAGTTCTTC; CDR3aa: CASSLGGGPYNEQFF
v_gene: TRBV2; d_gene: NA; j_gene: TRBJ1-2; abundance: NA; CDR3nt: TGTGCCAGCAGGGCAGGGGAAGACGGCTACACCTTC; CDR3aa: CASRAGEDGYTF